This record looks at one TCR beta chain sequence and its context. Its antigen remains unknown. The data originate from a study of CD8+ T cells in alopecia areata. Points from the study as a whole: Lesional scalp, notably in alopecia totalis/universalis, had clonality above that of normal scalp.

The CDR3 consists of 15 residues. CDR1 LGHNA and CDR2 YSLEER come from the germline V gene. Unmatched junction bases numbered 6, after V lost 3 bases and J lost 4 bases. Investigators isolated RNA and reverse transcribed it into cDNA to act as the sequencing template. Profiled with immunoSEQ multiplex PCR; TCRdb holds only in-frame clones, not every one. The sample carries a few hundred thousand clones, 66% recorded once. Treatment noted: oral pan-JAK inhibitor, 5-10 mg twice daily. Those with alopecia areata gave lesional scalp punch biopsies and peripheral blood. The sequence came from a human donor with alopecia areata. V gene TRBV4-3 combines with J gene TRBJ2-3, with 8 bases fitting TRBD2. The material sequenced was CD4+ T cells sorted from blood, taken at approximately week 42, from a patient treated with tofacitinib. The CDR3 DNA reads TGCGCCAGCAGCCACGAAGCGGGGGAATCAGATACGCAGTATTTT. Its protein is CASSHEAGESDTQYF.